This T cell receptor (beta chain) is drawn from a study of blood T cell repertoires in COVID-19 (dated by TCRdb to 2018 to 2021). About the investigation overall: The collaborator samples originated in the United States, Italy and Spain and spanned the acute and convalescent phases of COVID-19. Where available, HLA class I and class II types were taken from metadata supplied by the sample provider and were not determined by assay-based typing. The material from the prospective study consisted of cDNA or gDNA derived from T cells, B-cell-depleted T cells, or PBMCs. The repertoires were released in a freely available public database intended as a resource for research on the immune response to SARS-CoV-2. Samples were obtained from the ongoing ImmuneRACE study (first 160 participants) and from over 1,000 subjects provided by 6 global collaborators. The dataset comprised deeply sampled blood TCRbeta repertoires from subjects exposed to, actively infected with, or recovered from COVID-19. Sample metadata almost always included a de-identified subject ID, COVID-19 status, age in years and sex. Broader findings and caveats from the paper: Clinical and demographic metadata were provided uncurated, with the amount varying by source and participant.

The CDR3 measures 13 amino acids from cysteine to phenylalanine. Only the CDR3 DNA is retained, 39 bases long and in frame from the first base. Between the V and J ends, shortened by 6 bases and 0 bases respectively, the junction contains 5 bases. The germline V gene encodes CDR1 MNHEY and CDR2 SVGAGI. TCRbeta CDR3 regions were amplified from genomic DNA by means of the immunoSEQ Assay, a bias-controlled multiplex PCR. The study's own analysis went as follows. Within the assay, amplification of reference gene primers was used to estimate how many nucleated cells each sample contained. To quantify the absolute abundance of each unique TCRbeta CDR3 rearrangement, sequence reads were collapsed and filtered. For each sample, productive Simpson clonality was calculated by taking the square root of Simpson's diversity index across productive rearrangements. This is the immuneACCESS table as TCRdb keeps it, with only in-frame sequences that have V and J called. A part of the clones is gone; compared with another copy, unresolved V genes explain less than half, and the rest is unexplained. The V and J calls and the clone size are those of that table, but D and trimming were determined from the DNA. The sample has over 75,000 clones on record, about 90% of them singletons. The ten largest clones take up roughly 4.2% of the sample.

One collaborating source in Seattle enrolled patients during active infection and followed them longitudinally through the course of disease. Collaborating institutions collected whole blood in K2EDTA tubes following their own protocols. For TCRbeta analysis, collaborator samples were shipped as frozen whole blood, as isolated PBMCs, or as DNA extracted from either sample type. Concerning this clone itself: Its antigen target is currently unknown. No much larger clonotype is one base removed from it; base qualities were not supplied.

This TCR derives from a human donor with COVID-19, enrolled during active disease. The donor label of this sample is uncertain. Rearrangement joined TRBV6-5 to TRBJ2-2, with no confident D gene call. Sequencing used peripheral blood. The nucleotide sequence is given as TGTGCCAGCAGAAGCTCGAACACCGGGGAGCTGTTTTTT. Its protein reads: CASRSSNTGELFF.